Each of the 13 T cell receptor beta chains below was sequenced from the same sample in a study of T cells in localized non-small cell lung cancer. The method was immunoSEQ multiplex PCR; TCRdb's version includes in-frame clones alone and lacks a portion of them. This table holds under 35,000 clones, 80% found once. Sequencing used peripheral blood, obtained before any cancer treatment. The receptors were gathered from a male donor aged 60 or over with stage III squamous cell lung carcinoma.

The chain couples TRBV7-8 to TRBJ1-2; TRBD1 is a possible D gene (5 bases). The germline V and J ends were trimmed by 5 bases and 0 bases, with 13 bases remaining between them. The CDR3 has 15 amino acids. CDR1 SGHVS and CDR2 FQNEAQ come from the germline V gene. The CDR3 protein is CASSPSRATNYGYTF. The CDR3 DNA reads TGTGCCAGCAGCCCATCCAGGGCGACTAACTATGGCTACACCTTC.

The J gene is TRBJ1-2, the V gene TRBV5-5, with D possibly being TRBD1 (5 bases). The CDR3 extends over 14 amino acids. V gave up 1 base and J gave up 4 bases, with 11 bases separating them. The germline gives CDR1 SGHKS, CDR2 YYEKEE (reference sequence). CDR3 in amino acids: CASSLRGGGYGYTF. DNA of the CDR3: TGTGCCAGCAGCTTGCGGGGGGGAGGCTATGGCTACACCTTC.

By proportion, this clone is medium-sized. V and J are TRBV2 and TRBJ2-5, with 9 nucleotides matching TRBD1. Per the germline V gene, CDR1 is SNHLY and CDR2 is FYNNEI. The CDR3 loop spans 15 amino acids. V was clipped by 2 bases and J by 4 bases; unmatched bases: 5. The CDR3 DNA is TGTGCCAGCAGTGAAAGGGGACAGGGAGGAGAGACCCAGTACTTC. Amino acid sequence: CASSERGQGGETQYF.

The V and J genes are TRBV28 and TRBJ1-2; tentative D call: TRBD1 (5 bases). This CDR3 spans 15 amino acids. Trimming removed 5 bases from V and 2 bases from J, with 15 bases in between. Per germline, CDR1 MDHEN and CDR2 SYDVKM. CDR3 in amino acids: CASSPLGTENYGYTF. The CDR3 DNA reads TGTGCCAGCAGTCCCCTAGGGACGGAAAACTATGGCTACACCTTC.

The gene calls are TRBV7-2 and TRBJ2-1; D unresolved. V lost 6 bases and J 4 bases, leaving 7 bases between the germline ends. CDR3 length equals 12 residues. Germline V gene sequence: CDR1 SGHTA, CDR2 FQGNSA. CDR3 amino acids: CASSFLYNEQFF. The CDR3 DNA is TGTGCCAGCAGTTTTCTATACAATGAGCAGTTCTTC.

This rearrangement joins TRBV7-2 to TRBJ1-1; the D is unclear. Trimming shortened V by 1 base and J by 8 bases, and 11 bases separated the two germline ends. This CDR3 has 13 amino acids. The V gene's germline CDR1 is SGHTA and CDR2 FQGNSA. CDR3 amino acids: CASSLVRGTEAFF. Here the CDR3 DNA reads TGTGCCAGCAGCTTAGTGAGAGGAACAGAAGCTTTCTTT.

The chain links TRBV7-2 to TRBJ1-3, with D possibly TRBD1 on 5 matching bases. The V and J ends lost 4 bases and 0 bases respectively, with 10 bases between them. The V gene's germline CDR1 is SGHTA and CDR2 FQGNSA. This CDR3 is built from 15 residues. The CDR3, as DNA: TGTGCCAGCAGCTCAGCAAGGGGCTCTGGAAACACCATATATTTT. The encoded protein is CASSSARGSGNTIYF.

The chain links TRBV18 to TRBJ2-6, with TRBD1 matching 12 bases. The CDR3 covers 20 residues. The germline CDR1 and CDR2 sequences are KGHSH and LQKENI. Trimming removed 3 bases from V and 7 bases from J; junction bases left unmatched: 16. The CDR3 here is CASSPLPGGQGASRANVLTF. The DNA of the CDR3 is TGTGCCAGCTCACCTCTGCCAGGGGGACAGGGGGCCTCCAGAGCCAACGTCCTGACTTTC. Supplemented by reference TRBV18 and TRBJ2-6, the full variable domain reads NAGVMQNPRHLVRRRGQEARLRCSPMKGHSHVYWYRQLPEEGLKFMVYLQKENIIDESGMPKERFSAEFPKEGPSILRIQQVVRGDSAAYFCASSPLPGGQGASRANVLTFGAGSRLTVL.

V usage is TRBV10-3 and J usage is TRBJ1-1; no clear D. V lost 3 bases to trimming and J lost 1 base, with 6 bases between them. The CDR3 contains 13 residues. CDR1 is ENHRY and CDR2 is SYGVKD in the germline V gene. CDR3 nucleotide sequence: TGTGCCATCAGTGACATGAAGAACACTGAAGCTTTCTTT. Encoded protein: CAISDMKNTEAFF.

The chain uses TRBV28 and TRBJ1-2, with TRBD1 matching 8 bases. CDR3 length equals 14 residues. The germline V gene has CDR1 MDHEN and CDR2 SYDVKM. V gave up 4 bases and J gave up 2 bases; unmatched junction bases: 3. Here the CDR3 reads CASSSGQGNYGYTF. CDR3 nucleotide sequence: TGTGCCAGCAGTTCCGGACAGGGAAACTATGGCTACACCTTC.

The chain joins TRBV7-2 to TRBJ2-2, with 9 bases matching TRBD2. V lost 1 base to trimming and J lost 5 bases; unmatched junction nucleotides: 5. Germline values: CDR1 SGHTA, CDR2 FQGNSA. The CDR3 contains 16 residues. The CDR3 region has the DNA TGTGCCAGCAGCTTAGTTGCGGGGGGGCAGACCGGGGAGCTGTTTTTT. This encodes CASSLVAGGQTGELFF.

CDR3 residues: CASSELSTGTGNNEKLFF. The CDR3 coding sequence is TGTGCCAGCAGTGAATTATCCACCGGGACAGGGAACAATGAAAAACTGTTTTTT. The J gene is TRBJ1-4, the V gene TRBV25-1, with 9 positions matching TRBD1. In germline, CDR1 is MGHDK, CDR2 SYGVNS. Trimming at V came to 1 base and at J to 5 bases, leaving 11 bases not matched to a gene. This CDR3 is 18 amino acids long.

The chain joins TRBV4-1 to TRBJ2-1, with TRBD2 identical over 14 bases. J was trimmed by 8 bases and V by 3 bases; bases with no gene match: 9. Germline assignment: CDR1 MGHRA and CDR2 YSYEKL. The CDR3 runs to 17 residues. CDR3 in amino acids: CASSHSPGLAGAYEQFF. In DNA, the CDR3 is TGCGCCAGCAGCCACTCCCCGGGACTAGCGGGAGCATATGAGCAGTTCTTC.